Below are 7 T cell receptor beta chains sequenced from a single sample in a study of T cell responses to AZD1222 COVID-19 vaccine. The data were produced by immunoSEQ multiplex PCR, yet TCRdb's version contains in-frame clones alone and is incomplete. The sample records 170,000 or so clones, about 90% being singletons. The specimen was peripheral blood, collected 28 days after the second AZD1222 dose. These receptors all stem from an adult who received the AZD1222 COVID-19 vaccine.

V gene TRBV28 combines with J gene TRBJ1-5; D perhaps matches TRBD1 (5 bases). Trimming cost V 3 bases and J 1 base, with 13 bases left between them. The V gene's germline CDR1 is MDHEN and CDR2 SYDVKM. CDR3 length: 16 residues. The CDR3 loop is CASSFLGGGSNQPQHF. In DNA, the CDR3 is TGTGCCAGCAGTTTCCTCGGGGGTGGAAGCAATCAGCCCCAGCATTTT.

This chain connects TRBV5-1 to TRBJ1-4; D ambiguous. CDR1 is SGHRS and CDR2 is YFSETQ in the germline V gene. This CDR3 has 15 residues. Between the trimmed V and J ends, which lost 5 bases and 0 bases, there was a span of 11 bases. The CDR3 loop is CASRVVPTTNEKLFF. The CDR3 DNA sequence: TGCGCCAGCAGGGTGGTCCCCACAACTAATGAAAAACTGTTTTTT. Full variable domain (outside the CDR3, taken from reference TRBV5-1 and TRBJ1-4): KAGVTQTPRYLIKTRGQQVTLSCSPISGHRSVSWYQQTPGQGLQFLFEYFSETQRNKGNFPGRFSGRQFSNSRSEMNVSTLELGDSALYLCASRVVPTTNEKLFFGSGTQLSVL.

This clone was seen more than once but under ten times. The chain joins TRBV9 to TRBJ2-5; a possible D gene is TRBD2 (6 bases). V dropped 4 bases and J dropped 5 bases, with 15 bases sitting between them. Looked up from germline, CDR1 is SGDLS and CDR2 is YYNGEE. The CDR3 sequence is 14 residues long. The CDR3 is CASSLRLGRETQYF. In DNA form, the CDR3 reads TGTGCCAGCAGCCTCCGACTAGGGAGGGAGACCCAGTACTTC. The variable domain in full, completed from reference TRBV9 and TRBJ2-5, reads DSGVTQTPKHLITATGQRVTLRCSPRSGDLSVYWYQQSLDQGLQFLIQYYNGEERAKGNILERFSAQQFPDLHSELNLSSLELGDSALYFCASSLRLGRETQYFGPGTRLLVL.

The chain has TRBV9 and TRBJ1-2; TRBD1 might be the D (5 bases). Looked up from germline, CDR1 is SGDLS and CDR2 is YYNGEE. This CDR3 comprises 13 residues. The ends were cut back, 2 bases at V and 8 bases at J, with 13 bases in the middle. The CDR3 DNA sequence: TGTGCCAGCAGCGTTGAGGGGTTAGGAGGCTACACCTTC. Translation: CASSVEGLGGYTF.

The gene calls are TRBV4-3 and TRBJ2-3; possible D gene TRBD2, 7 bases. V lost 1 base to trimming and J lost 3 bases, with 20 bases between them. The germline V gene encodes CDR1 LGHNA and CDR2 YSLEER. CDR3 length equals 18 residues. The CDR3 spells CASSQVATSGRGTDTQYF. DNA for the CDR3: TGCGCCAGCAGCCAAGTTGCTACGTCGGGGAGGGGGACAGATACGCAGTATTTT.

The chain combines TRBV4-3 with TRBJ2-3, with 8 bases lining up with TRBD2. V lost 1 base and J lost 6; bases outside the gene matches: 9. This CDR3 contains 16 residues. Germline CDR1 reads LGHNA; CDR2 reads YSLEER. This CDR3 is CASSQVAAGAADTQYF. The CDR3 DNA follows: TGCGCCAGCAGCCAAGTGGCAGCGGGGGCTGCGGATACGCAGTATTTT.

This rearrangement joins TRBV5-6 to TRBJ2-4; D is unclear. Germline assignment: CDR1 SGHDT and CDR2 YYEEEE. V shed 2 bases and J shed 0 bases, with 9 bases lying between them. This CDR3 is 15 amino acids long. The CDR3: CASSFRVLAKNIQYF. The CDR3 DNA is TGTGCCAGCAGCTTTAGGGTTCTAGCCAAAAACATTCAGTACTTC.